A selection of T cell receptor beta chains follows, all from one sample in a study of blood T cells in healthy people across ages. TCRdb re-called the 5' RACE reads through MiXCR, storing one row per CDR3 protein. The data hold 550,000 to 700,000 distinct CDR3 sequences, with roughly a quarter observed a single time. Material for sequencing was blood. These receptor sequences come from a woman between 70 and 85 years old in good health. Each CDR3 is given without its conserved first and last residue.

V gene	J gene	CDR3 protein
TRBV7-2	TRBJ2-3	ASSSPPLAGRTDTQY
TRBV12-2	TRBJ2-1	ASRLERFDRAEQF
TRBV6-5	TRBJ2-5	ASSDNGRWETQY
TRBV20-1	TRBJ1-3	SAREGADRGNTIY
TRBV20-1	TRBJ1-3	SAGGASGNTIY
TRBV7-6	TRBJ1-1	ASSLGQGRGAF
TRBV29-1	TRBJ1-1	SVEDRVRGANTEAF
TRBV7-2	TRBJ2-4	ASSLEGIWENIQY
TRBV6-2/TRBV6-3	TRBJ2-2	ASISIAGAGGELF
TRBV5-1	TRBJ2-1	ASSFSGNPPYNEQF
TRBV6-6	TRBJ2-7	ATKTLGYEQY
TRBV25-1	TRBJ1-2	ASSDTGTGIRGYT
TRBV7-2	TRBJ2-7	ASSPRTGKDYEQY
TRBV5-6	TRBJ2-7	ASSARQGSNEQY
TRBV2	TRBJ2-7	ASSVERGEQY
TRBV3-1	TRBJ2-7	ASSQAPGPHYEQY
TRBV5-5	TRBJ1-1	ASLSSGASFMNTEAF
TRBV7-9	TRBJ2-5	ASSVPGGPKQETQY
TRBV7-9	TRBJ2-7	ASSLGGGGERQY
TRBV20-1	TRBJ2-7	SALMDAYEQY
TRBV28	TRBJ2-6	ASSGRSGANVLT
TRBV7-2	TRBJ2-5	ASSSTSGGPGVKTQY
TRBV4-3	TRBJ2-2	ASSQERRAGELF
TRBV6-2/TRBV6-3	TRBJ2-1	ASRTGTSGGKQF
TRBV10-3	TRBJ2-5	AISIGEAQGTQY
TRBV7-2	TRBJ1-5	ASSIGTAVNQPQH
TRBV11-2	TRBJ1-4	ASSFGSIGEKLF
TRBV5-1	TRBJ1-2	ASSLAGGKYYGYT
TRBV18	TRBJ1-2	ASSPQGTGRPSDGYT
TRBV18	TRBJ1-2	ASSPQGFAEGYT
TRBV20-1	TRBJ1-6	SARVGGEISNSPLH
TRBV29-1	TRBJ2-5	SVKRGARAETQY
TRBV10-3	TRBJ2-4	AISESAAKNIQY
TRBV20-1	TRBJ2-7	SARDPGATVFTYEQY
TRBV9	TRBJ2-3	ASSPGARMSTDTQY
TRBV5-1	TRBJ2-2	ASGPGQTNTGELF
TRBV6-5	TRBJ1-1	ASSNHRGRNTEAF
TRBV11-2	TRBJ1-5	ASSLDQGSLPQH
TRBV5-1	TRBJ1-4	ASNGGADEKLF
TRBV7-2	-	ASQLAGVYEQY
TRBV9	TRBJ1-3	ASSVGPTGYSGNTIY
TRBV29-1	TRBJ1-2	SVADGTASGGYT
TRBV5-1	TRBJ2-2	ASSVGLLANTGELF
TRBV10-3	TRBJ2-7	AISASPSVTYEQY
TRBV5-1	TRBJ2-1	ASSRIFRDRGSNEQF
TRBV19	TRBJ1-2	ASSISGRRLGGYT
TRBV7-2	TRBJ2-3	ASSLGAQPSTDTQY
TRBV7-7	TRBJ2-1	ASSKAGSRDEQF
TRBV7-9	TRBJ2-5	ASSSRTSGEETQY
TRBV6-5	TRBJ1-2	ASSYKLGGLYGYT
TRBV18	TRBJ2-3	ASSPEVGTDTQY